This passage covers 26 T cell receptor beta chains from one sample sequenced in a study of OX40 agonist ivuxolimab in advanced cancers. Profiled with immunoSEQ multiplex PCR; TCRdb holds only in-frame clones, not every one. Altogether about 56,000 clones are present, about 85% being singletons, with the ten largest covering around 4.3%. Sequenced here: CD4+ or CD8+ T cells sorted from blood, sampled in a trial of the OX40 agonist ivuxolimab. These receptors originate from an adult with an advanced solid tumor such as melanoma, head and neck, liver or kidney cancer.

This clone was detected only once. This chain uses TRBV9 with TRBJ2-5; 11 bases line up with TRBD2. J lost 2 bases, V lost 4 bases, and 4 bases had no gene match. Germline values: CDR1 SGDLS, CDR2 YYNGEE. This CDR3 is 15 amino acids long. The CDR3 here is CASSPSGGPQETQYF. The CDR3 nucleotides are TGTGCCAGCAGCCCTAGCGGGGGGCCGCAAGAGACCCAGTACTTC.

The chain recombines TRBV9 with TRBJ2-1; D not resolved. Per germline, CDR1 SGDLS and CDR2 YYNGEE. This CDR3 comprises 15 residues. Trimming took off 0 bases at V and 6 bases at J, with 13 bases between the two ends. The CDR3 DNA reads TGTGCCAGCAGCGTAGACTCAACTTCTAGCAATGAGCAGTTCTTC. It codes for CASSVDSTSSNEQFF.

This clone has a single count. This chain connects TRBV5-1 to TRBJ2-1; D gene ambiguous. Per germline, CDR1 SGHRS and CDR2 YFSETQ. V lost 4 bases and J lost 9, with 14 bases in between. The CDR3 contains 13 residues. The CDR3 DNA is TGCGCCAGCAGCCTGGGGAATACCGGTGAGCAGTTCTTC. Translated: CASSLGNTGEQFF.

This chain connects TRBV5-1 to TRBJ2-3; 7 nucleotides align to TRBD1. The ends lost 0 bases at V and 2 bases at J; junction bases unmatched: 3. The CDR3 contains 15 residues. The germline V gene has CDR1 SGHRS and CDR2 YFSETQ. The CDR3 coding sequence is TGCGCCAGCAGCTTGGAGGACAGGCTCACAGATACGCAGTATTTT. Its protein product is CASSLEDRLTDTQYF.

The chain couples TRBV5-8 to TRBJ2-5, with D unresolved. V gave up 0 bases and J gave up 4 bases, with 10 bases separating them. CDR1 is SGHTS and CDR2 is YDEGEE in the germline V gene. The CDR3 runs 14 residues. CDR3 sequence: CASSLGPRVETQYF. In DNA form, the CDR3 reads TGTGCCAGCAGCTTGGGACCCCGGGTAGAGACCCAGTACTTC. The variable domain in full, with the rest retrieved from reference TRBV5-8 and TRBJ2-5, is EAGVTQSPTHLIKTRGQQATLRCSPISGHTSVYWYQQALGLGLQFLLWYDEGEERNRGNFPPRFSGRQFPNYSSELNVNALELEDSALYLCASSLGPRVETQYFGPGTRLLVL.

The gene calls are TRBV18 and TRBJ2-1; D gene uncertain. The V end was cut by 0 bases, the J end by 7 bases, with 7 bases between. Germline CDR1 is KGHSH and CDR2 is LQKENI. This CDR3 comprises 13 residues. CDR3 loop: CASSPPVVNEQFF. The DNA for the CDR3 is TGTGCCAGCTCACCACCCGTTGTAAATGAGCAGTTCTTC.

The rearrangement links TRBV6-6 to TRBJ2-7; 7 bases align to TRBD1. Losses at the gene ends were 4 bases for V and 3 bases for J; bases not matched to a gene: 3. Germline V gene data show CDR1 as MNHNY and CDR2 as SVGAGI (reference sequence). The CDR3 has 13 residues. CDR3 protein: CASSSTGLYEQYF. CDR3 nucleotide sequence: TGTGCCAGCAGTTCGACAGGGCTCTACGAGCAGTACTTC.

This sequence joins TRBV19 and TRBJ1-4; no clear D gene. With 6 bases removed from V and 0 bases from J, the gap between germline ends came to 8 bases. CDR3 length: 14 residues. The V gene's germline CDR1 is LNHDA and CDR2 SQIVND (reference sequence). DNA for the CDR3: TGTGCCAGTAGGTCTCGGCCAACTAATGAAAAACTGTTTTTT. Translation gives CASRSRPTNEKLFF.

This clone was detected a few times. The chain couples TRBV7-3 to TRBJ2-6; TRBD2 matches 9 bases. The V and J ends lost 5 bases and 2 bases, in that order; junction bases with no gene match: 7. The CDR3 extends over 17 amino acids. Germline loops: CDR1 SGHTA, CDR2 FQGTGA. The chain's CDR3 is CASSPLAGVAGANVLTF. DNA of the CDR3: TGTGCCAGCAGCCCCTTAGCGGGAGTGGCTGGGGCCAACGTCCTGACTTTC.

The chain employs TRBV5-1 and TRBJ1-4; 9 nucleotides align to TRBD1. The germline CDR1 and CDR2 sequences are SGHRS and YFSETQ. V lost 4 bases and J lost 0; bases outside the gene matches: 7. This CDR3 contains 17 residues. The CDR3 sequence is CASSTGQGLATNEKLFF. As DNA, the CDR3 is TGCGCCAGCAGCACTGGACAGGGGCTTGCAACTAATGAAAAACTGTTTTTT.

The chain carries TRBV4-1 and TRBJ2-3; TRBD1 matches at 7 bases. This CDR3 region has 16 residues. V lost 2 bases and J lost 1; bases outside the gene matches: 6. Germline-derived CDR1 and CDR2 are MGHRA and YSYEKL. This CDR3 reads CASSQIDREGTDTQYF. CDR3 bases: TGCGCCAGCAGCCAAATAGACAGGGAAGGCACAGATACGCAGTATTTT.

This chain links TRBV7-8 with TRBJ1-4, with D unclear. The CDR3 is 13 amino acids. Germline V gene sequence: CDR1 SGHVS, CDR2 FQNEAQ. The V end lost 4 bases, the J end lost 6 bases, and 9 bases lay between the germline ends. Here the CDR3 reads CASSWNTDEKLFF. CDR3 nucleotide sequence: TGTGCCAGCAGCTGGAACACAGATGAAAAACTGTTTTTT.

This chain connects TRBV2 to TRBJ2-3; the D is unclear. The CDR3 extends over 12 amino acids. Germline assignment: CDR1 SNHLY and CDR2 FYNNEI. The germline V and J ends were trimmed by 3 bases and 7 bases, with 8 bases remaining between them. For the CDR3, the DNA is TGTGCCAGCAGTGATCACGGTTATACGCAGTATTTT. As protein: CASSDHGYTQYF.

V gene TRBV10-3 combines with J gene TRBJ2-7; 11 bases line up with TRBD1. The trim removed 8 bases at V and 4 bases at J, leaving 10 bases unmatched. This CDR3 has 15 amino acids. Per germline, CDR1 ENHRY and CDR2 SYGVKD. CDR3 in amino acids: CAIGRDRGGKYEQYF. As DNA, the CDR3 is TGTGCCATCGGACGGGACAGGGGGGGGAAATACGAGCAGTACTTC.

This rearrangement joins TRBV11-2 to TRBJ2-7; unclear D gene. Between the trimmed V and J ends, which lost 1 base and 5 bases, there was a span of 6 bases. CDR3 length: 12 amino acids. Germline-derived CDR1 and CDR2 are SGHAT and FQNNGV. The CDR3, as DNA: TGTGCCAGCAGCTTAGTTGGCGACGAGCAGTACTTC. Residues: CASSLVGDEQYF.

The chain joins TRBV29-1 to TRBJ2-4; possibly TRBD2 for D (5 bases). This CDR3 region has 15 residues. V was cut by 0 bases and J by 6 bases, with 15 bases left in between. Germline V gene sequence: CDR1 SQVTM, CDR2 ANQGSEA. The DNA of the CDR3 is TGCAGCGTTGAAGACACCGGGGTACATGGAAACATTCAGTACTTC. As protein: CSVEDTGVHGNIQYF.

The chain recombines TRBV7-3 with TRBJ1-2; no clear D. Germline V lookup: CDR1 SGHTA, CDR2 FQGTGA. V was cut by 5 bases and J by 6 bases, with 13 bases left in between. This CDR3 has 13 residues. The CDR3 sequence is CASSPGPDNGYTF. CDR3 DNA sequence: TGTGCCAGCAGCCCGGGCCCGGATAATGGCTACACCTTC.

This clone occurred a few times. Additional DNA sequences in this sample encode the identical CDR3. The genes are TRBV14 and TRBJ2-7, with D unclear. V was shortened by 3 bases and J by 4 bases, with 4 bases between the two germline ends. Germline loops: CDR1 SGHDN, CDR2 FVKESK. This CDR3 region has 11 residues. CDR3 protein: CASSQGYEQYF. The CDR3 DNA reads TGTGCCAGCAGCCAGGGTTACGAGCAGTACTTC.

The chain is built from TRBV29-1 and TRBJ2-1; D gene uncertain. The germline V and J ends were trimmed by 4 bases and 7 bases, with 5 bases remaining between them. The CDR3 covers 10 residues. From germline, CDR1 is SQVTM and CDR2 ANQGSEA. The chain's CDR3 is CSVGANEQFF. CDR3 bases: TGCAGCGTTGGGGCTAATGAGCAGTTCTTC.

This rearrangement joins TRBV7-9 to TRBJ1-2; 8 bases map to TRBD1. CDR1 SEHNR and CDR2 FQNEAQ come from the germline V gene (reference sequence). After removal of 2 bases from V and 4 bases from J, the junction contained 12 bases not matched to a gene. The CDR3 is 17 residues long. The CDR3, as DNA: TGTGCCAGCAGCTTACCGGTTCAGGGGGCCGCTTCCTATGGCTACACCTTC. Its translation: CASSLPVQGAASYGYTF.

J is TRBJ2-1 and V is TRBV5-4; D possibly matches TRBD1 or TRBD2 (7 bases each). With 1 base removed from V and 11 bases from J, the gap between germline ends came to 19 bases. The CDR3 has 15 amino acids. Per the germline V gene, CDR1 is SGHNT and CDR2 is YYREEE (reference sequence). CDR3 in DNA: TGTGCCAGCAGCTTGCAGGGGGAGGGTACAATGAAGCAGTTCTTC. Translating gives CASSLQGEGTMKQFF.

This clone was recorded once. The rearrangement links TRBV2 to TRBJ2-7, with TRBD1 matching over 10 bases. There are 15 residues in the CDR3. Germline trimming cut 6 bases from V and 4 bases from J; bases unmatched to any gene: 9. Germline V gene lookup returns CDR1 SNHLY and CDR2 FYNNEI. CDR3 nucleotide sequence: TGTGCCAGCAGCCGAGGTAGGGACAGGGGATACGAGCAGTACTTC. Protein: CASSRGRDRGYEQYF. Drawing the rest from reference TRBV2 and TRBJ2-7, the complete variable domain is EPEVTQTPSHQVTQMGQEVILRCVPISNHLYFYWYRQILGQKVEFLVSFYNNEISEKSEIFDDQFSVERPDGSNFTLKIRSTKLEDSAMYFCASSRGRDRGYEQYFGPGTRLTVT.

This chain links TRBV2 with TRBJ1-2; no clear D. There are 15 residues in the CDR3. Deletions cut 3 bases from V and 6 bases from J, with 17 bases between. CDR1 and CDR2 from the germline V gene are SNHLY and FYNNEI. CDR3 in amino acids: CASSDWQEVVHGYTF. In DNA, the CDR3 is TGTGCCAGCAGTGATTGGCAGGAGGTTGTCCATGGCTACACCTTC.

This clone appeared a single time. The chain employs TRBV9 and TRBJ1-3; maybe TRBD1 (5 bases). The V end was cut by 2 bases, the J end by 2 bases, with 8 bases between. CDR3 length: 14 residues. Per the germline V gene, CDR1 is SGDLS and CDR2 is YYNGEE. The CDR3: CASSVGGTGNTIYF. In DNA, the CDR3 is TGTGCCAGCAGCGTCGGGGGGACTGGAAACACCATATATTTT.

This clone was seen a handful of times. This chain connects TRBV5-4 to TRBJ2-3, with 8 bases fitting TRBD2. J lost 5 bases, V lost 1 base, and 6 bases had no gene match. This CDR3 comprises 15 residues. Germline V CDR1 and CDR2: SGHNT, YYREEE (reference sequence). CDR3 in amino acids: CASSLTTSARDTQYF. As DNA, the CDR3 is TGTGCCAGCAGCTTGACGACTAGCGCTAGAGATACGCAGTATTTT.

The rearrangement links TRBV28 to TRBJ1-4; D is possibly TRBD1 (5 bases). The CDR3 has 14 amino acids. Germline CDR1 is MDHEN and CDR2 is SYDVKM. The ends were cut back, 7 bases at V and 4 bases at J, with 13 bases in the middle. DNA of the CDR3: TGTGCCAGCATTTCCCCAGGGTATAATGAAAAACTGTTTTTT. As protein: CASISPGYNEKLFF. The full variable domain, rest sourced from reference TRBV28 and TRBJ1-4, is DVKVTQSSRYLVKRTGEKVFLECVQDMDHENMFWYRQDPGLGLRLIYFSYDVKMKEKGDIPEGYSVSREKKERFSLILESASTNQTSMYLCASISPGYNEKLFFGSGTQLSVL.